This record concerns one T cell receptor beta chain sequence. This entry is derived from a study of blood T cell repertoires in COVID-19. For the study at large: Samples taken during acute and convalescent COVID-19 were collected in the United States, Italy and Spain.

Symptom resolution, clearance, or two negative PCRs marked donors in Cohort 3 as recovered. Authors' processing steps: Amplified reference gene primers provided the basis for estimating nucleated cell counts. TCRdb's table, derived via immunoSEQ multiplex PCR, lists solely in-frame clones and lacks some. D and trimming were read from the DNA, whereas the V and J calls and clone size are those reported in that table. The sample has around 390,000 clones; about 87% are singletons. Material: PBMCs or T cells enriched from blood (not recorded which). This TCR was recovered from a woman aged 45-65 years who had recovered from COVID-19.

The CDR3 loop reads CASSLEREDTQYF. In nucleotides, the CDR3 is TGTGCCAGCAGCTTAGAGAGGGAGGATACGCAGTATTTT. V and J are TRBV7-2 and TRBJ2-3; D might be TRBD2 (5 bases). The V and J ends lost 1 base and 6 bases respectively, with 8 bases between them. Per germline, CDR1 SGHTA and CDR2 FQGNSA. This CDR3 comprises 13 residues.